Included here is one T cell receptor beta chain sequence, with context. What it binds is unknown. This entry is derived from a study of cytomegalovirus exposure and HLA in healthy donors. The CDR3 covers 16 residues. The V gene's germline CDR1 is MNHEY and CDR2 SMNVEV (reference sequence). Trimming removed 4 bases from V and 2 bases from J, with 12 bases in between. 13 Jbeta primers and 60 Vbeta primers were used for the PCR. In the source study's methods: Later analysis identified tens of millions of unique TCR beta chains, about 10 million shared. The method was immunoSEQ multiplex PCR; TCRdb's version includes in-frame clones alone and lacks a portion of them. That table furnishes V, J and clone size, whereas the DNA furnished D and trimming. The repertoire holds 84,000 or so clones, with 76% as singletons. Findings and caveats of the study: Reports indicated that the classifier achieved high specificity and sensitivity in diagnosing cytomegalovirus status. Rarity marked most TCR sequences, yet some public TCRs occurred in many donors.

The V call is TRBV27, the J call TRBJ1-6; no clear D. The origin of this receptor is a male donor in good health and CMV-seronegative. The specimen was PBMCs. The CDR3 sequence is CASSSTTSAYNSPLHF. DNA for the CDR3: TGTGCCAGCAGTTCGACTACCAGTGCCTATAATTCACCCCTCCACTTT.